The subject of this entry is one T cell receptor beta chain. This sample also contains other DNA sequences that code for the same CDR3. The ends were cut back, 6 bases at V and 5 bases at J, with 16 bases in the middle. The germline CDR1 and CDR2 sequences are MNHEY and SMNVEV (reference sequence). The CDR3 is 14 residues long. PCR involved 60 Vbeta and 13 Jbeta primers. Produced via immunoSEQ multiplex PCR; TCRdb's table is partial and in-frame only. Of about 100,000 clones listed, around three quarters are singletons. The donors gave bone marrow, and they were healthy. The data were obtained in a study of cytomegalovirus exposure and HLA in healthy donors.

Material for sequencing was PBMCs. The sequence derives from a female donor in good health and CMV-seropositive. The rearrangement uses TRBV27 and TRBJ1-1, with TRBD1 as a possible D gene (5 bases). The CDR3 is CASRGWQGGTEAFF. The CDR3 DNA reads TGTGCCAGCAGGGGTTGGCAGGGCGGAACTGAAGCTTTCTTT.